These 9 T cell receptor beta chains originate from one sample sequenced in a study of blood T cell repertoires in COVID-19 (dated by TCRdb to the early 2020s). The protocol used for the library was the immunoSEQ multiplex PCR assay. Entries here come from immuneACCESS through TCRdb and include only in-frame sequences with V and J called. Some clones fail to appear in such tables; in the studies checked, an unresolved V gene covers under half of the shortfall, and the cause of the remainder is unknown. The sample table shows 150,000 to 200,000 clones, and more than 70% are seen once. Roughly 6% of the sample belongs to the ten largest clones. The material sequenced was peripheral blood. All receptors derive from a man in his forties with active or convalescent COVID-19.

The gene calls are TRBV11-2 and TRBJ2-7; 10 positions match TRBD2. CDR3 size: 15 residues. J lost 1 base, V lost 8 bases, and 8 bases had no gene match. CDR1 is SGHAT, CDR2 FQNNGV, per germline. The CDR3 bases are TGTGCCAGCGGATCCCTAGCGGGAGCGTCCTACGAGCAGTACTTC. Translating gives CASGSLAGASYEQYF.

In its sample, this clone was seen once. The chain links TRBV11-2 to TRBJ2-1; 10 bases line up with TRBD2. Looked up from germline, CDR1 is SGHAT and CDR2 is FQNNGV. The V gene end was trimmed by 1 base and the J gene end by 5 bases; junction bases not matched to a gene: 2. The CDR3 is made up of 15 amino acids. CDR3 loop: CASSLGTSGHNEQFF. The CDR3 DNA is TGTGCCAGCAGCTTAGGGACTAGCGGCCACAATGAGCAGTTCTTC.

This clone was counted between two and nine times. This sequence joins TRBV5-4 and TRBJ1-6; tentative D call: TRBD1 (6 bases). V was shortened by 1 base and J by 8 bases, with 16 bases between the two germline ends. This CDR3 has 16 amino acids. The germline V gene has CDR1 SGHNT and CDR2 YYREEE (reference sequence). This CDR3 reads CASSLMQDRSHSPLHF. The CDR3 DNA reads TGTGCCAGCAGCTTGATGCAGGACAGATCCCATTCACCCCTCCACTTT. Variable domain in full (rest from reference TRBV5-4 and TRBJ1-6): ETGVTQSPTHLIKTRGQQVTLRCSSQSGHNTVSWYQQALGQGPQFIFQYYREEENGRGNFPPRFSGLQFPNYSSELNVNALELDDSALYLCASSLMQDRSHSPLHFGNGTRLTVT.

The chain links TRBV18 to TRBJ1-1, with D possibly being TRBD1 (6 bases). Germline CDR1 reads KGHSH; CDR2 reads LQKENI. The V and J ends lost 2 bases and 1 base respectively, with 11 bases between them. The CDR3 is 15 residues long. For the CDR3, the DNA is TGTGCCAGCTCACCAGCGGGGGCTTCGAACACTGAAGCTTTCTTT. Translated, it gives CASSPAGASNTEAFF.

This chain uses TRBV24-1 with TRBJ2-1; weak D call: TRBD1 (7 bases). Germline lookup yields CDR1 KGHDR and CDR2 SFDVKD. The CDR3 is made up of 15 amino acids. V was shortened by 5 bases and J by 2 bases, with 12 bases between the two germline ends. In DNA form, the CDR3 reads TGTGCCACCAGTGCAGGGGGGCCACCCTACAATGAGCAGTTCTTC. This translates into CATSAGGPPYNEQFF.

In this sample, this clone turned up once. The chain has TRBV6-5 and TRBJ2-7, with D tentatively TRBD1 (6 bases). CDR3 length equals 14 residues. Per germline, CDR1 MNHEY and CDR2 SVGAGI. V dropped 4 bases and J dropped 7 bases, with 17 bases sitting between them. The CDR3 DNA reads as TGTGCCAGCAGTTTAAACACAGGGTTTCAAGAGCAGTACTTC. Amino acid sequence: CASSLNTGFQEQYF.

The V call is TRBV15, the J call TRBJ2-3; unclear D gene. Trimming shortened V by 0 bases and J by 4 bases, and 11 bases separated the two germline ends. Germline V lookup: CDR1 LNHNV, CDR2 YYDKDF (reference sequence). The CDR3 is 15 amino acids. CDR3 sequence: CATSRDFVQADTQYF. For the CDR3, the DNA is TGTGCCACCAGCAGAGATTTTGTCCAGGCAGATACGCAGTATTTT.

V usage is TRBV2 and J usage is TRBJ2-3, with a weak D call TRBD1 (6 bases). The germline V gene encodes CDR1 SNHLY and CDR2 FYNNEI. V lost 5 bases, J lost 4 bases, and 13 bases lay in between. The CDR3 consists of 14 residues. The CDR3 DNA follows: TGTGCCAGCAGTAGAGCCAGGGGAGCAGATACGCAGTATTTT. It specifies CASSRARGADTQYF.

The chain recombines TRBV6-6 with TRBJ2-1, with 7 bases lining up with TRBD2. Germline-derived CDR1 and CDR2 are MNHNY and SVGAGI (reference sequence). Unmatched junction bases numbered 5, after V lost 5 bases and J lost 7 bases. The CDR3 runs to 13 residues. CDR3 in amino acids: CASSRPGGNEQFF. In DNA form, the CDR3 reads TGTGCCAGCAGTCGTCCGGGAGGTAATGAGCAGTTCTTC.